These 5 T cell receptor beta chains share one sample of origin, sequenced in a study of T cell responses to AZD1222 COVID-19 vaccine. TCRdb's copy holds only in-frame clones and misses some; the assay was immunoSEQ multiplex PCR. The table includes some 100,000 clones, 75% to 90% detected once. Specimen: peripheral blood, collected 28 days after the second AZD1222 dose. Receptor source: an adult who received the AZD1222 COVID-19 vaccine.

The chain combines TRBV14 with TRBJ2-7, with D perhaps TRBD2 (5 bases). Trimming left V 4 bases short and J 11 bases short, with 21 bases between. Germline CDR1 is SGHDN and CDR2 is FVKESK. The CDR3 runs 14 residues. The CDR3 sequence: CASSLPVDPDGKYF. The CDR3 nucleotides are TGTGCCAGCAGCCTCCCGGTTGATCCGGACGGGAAGTACTTC.

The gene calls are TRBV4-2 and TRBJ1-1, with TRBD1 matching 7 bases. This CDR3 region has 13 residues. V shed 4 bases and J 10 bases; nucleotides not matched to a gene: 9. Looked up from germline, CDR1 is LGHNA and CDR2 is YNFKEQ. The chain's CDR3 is CASSRQGKGVAFF. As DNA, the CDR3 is TGTGCCAGCAGCCGACAGGGCAAGGGGGTAGCTTTCTTT.

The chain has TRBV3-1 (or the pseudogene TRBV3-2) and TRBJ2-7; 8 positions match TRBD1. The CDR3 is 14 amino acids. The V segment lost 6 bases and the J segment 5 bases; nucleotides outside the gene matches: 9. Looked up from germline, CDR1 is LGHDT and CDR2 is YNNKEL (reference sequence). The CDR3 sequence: CASSTGQGSHEQYF. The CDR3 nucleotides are TGTGCCAGCAGTACCGGACAGGGCTCGCACGAGCAGTACTTC.

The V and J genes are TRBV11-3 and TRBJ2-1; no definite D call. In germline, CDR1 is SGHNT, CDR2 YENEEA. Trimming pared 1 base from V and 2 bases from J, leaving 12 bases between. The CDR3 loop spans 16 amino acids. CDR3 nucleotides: TGTGCCAGCAGCTTAGGCCCCGCTTCAGCCTACAATGAGCAGTTCTTC. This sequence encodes CASSLGPASAYNEQFF. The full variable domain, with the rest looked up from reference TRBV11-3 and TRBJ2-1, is EAGVVQSPRYKIIEKKQPVAFWCNPISGHNTLYWYLQNLGQGPELLIRYENEEAVDDSQLPKDRFSAERLKGVDSTLKIQPAELGDSAVYLCASSLGPASAYNEQFFGPGTRLTVL.

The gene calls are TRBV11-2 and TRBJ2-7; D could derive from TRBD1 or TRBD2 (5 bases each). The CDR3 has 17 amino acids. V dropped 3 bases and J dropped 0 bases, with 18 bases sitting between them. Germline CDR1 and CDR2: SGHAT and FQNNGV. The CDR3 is CASSLGTGGESSYEQYF. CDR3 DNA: TGTGCCAGCAGCTTGGGGACCGGTGGGGAAAGCTCCTACGAGCAGTACTTC.